The 18 T cell receptor beta chains in this list originate from one sample, sequenced in a study of identical twins. From the 5' RACE reads, TCRdb called clonotypes with MiXCR, one entry per CDR3 protein. The sample comprises about 920,000 distinct CDR3 sequences, 9% to 15% of which are singletons, and about 1.5% rests with the top ten. These same data were also listed under a study on yellow fever vaccine responses in identical twins.

Sequencing input: PBMCs. The receptors here all came from a woman younger than 35 in good health.

This chain connects TRBV29-1 to TRBJ2-1, with TRBD2 identical over 12 bases. CDR1 and CDR2 (germline): SQVTM, ANQGSEA. This CDR3 has 16 residues. The ends lost 6 bases at V and 1 base at J; junction bases unmatched: 7. This CDR3 is CSVESTSGSSYNEQFF. The CDR3 coding sequence is TGCAGCGTCGAGTCGACTAGCGGGAGTTCCTACAATGAGCAGTTCTTC.

The chain employs TRBV11-3 and TRBJ2-1; 7 bases align to TRBD2. The V segment lost 4 bases and the J segment 5 bases; nucleotides outside the gene matches: 5. CDR1 and CDR2 from the germline V gene are SGHNT and YENEEA. The CDR3 spans 14 residues. The CDR3 here is CASSWEGGDNEQFF. The CDR3 DNA is TGTGCCAGCAGCTGGGAGGGAGGGGACAATGAGCAGTTCTTC.

The chain links TRBV20-1 to TRBJ2-2; a possible D gene is TRBD1 (5 bases). Germline-derived CDR1 and CDR2 are DFQATT and SNEGSKA (reference sequence). Trimming pared 0 bases from V and 1 base from J, leaving 15 bases between. The CDR3 totals 17 residues. The CDR3 DNA reads TGCAGTGCTAGAGATGGATCGGACATCAAGAACACCGGGGAGCTGTTTTTT. Translated, it gives CSARDGSDIKNTGELFF.

In this sample, this clonotype turned up a few times. The chain is built from TRBV18 and TRBJ2-7, with TRBD2 matching over 7 bases. CDR1 is KGHSH, CDR2 LQKENI, per germline. V shed 3 bases, J shed 5 bases, and the junction held 7 bases outside the gene matches. The CDR3 sequence is 14 residues long. As DNA, the CDR3 is TGTGCCAGCTCACCCCTAGCGGCGGGGAACGAGCAGTACTTC. Protein product: CASSPLAAGNEQYF.

This clonotype has only a few counts. This rearrangement joins TRBV5-5 to TRBJ2-1, with 10 bases that match TRBD1. The CDR3 consists of 15 residues. The junction had 5 bases not matched to a gene; V was cut back by 3 bases and J by 5 bases. CDR1 and CDR2 from the germline V gene are SGHKS and YYEKEE (reference sequence). CDR3 in DNA: TGTGCCAGCAGCTCGGGGACAGGGGTCCACAATGAGCAGTTCTTC. Amino acids: CASSSGTGVHNEQFF.

This clonotype was recorded many times. The chain has TRBV9 and TRBJ2-3; a possible D gene is TRBD2 (5 bases). With 3 bases removed from V and 3 bases from J, the gap between germline ends came to 14 bases. CDR1 SGDLS and CDR2 YYNGEE come from the germline V gene. The CDR3 has 15 amino acids. The CDR3: CASSEVPRETDTQYF. The CDR3 DNA reads TGTGCCAGCAGCGAAGTACCGAGGGAGACAGATACGCAGTATTTT.

This clonotype was counted a few times. This chain connects TRBV9 to TRBJ1-5, with TRBD1 as a possible D gene (6 bases). Per germline, CDR1 SGDLS and CDR2 YYNGEE. The V and J ends lost 4 bases and 6 bases respectively, with 14 bases between them. The CDR3 has 14 residues. CDR3 amino acids: CASSFRDNGQPQHF. As DNA, the CDR3 is TGTGCCAGCAGCTTCCGGGACAACGGTCAGCCCCAGCATTTT.

This clonotype has ten or more counts. The genes are TRBV20-1 and TRBJ1-6; D is unclear. Trimming removed 2 bases from V and 4 bases from J, with 6 bases in between. The CDR3 has 13 residues. Per the germline V gene, CDR1 is DFQATT and CDR2 is SNEGSKA (reference sequence). The CDR3 coding sequence is TGCAGTGCTAGACGGAATTATAATTCACCCCTCCACTTT. This translates into CSARRNYNSPLHF.

V and J are TRBV28 and TRBJ2-1, with 8 bases identical to TRBD2. CDR1 MDHEN and CDR2 SYDVKM come from the germline V gene. Trimming at V came to 4 bases and at J to 9 bases, leaving 11 bases not matched to a gene. The CDR3 has 15 amino acids. The DNA of the CDR3 is TGTGCCAGCAGTTCTACTGGGTGGCTAGCGGGTGAGCAGTTCTTC. Protein product: CASSSTGWLAGEQFF.

In this sample, this clonotype turned up a few times. This chain connects TRBV20-1 to TRBJ2-1; 10 bases line up with TRBD1. The CDR3 length is 15 residues. The trim removed 3 bases at V and 7 bases at J, leaving 9 bases unmatched. Germline V lookup: CDR1 DFQATT, CDR2 SNEGSKA (reference sequence). The CDR3, as DNA: TGCAGTGCTAGTGGCGGGACAGGGGATGTAAATGAGCAGTTCTTC. Its protein is CSASGGTGDVNEQFF.

The chain is built from TRBV4-1 and TRBJ2-3; TRBD1 aligns across 9 bases. CDR1 and CDR2 from the germline V gene are MGHRA and YSYEKL. The V segment lost 1 base and the J segment 1 base; nucleotides outside the gene matches: 12. The CDR3 runs to 19 residues. CDR3: CASSQVVPGQGMGTDTQYF. DNA for the CDR3: TGCGCCAGCAGCCAAGTCGTCCCGGGACAGGGAATGGGCACAGATACGCAGTATTTT.

The V and J genes are TRBV12-5 and TRBJ2-5; 10 bases map to TRBD1. V was clipped by 1 base and J by 5 bases; unmatched bases: 4. The germline gives CDR1 LGHNT, CDR2 FRNRAP. The CDR3 has 15 amino acids. CDR3: CASGLGQGAQETQYF. CDR3 sequence (DNA): TGTGCTAGTGGTTTGGGACAGGGGGCGCAGGAGACCCAGTACTTC.

V and J are TRBV10-1 and TRBJ2-1; 8 bases align to TRBD2. Germline CDR1 WNHNN, CDR2 SYGVQD (reference sequence). Trimming at V came to 6 bases and at J to 5 bases, leaving 3 bases not matched to a gene. The CDR3 loop spans 13 amino acids. As DNA, the CDR3 is TGCGCCAGCAGAGGGACTAGGGACAATGAGCAGTTCTTC. This codes for CASRGTRDNEQFF.

This rearrangement joins TRBV12-3 or TRBV12-4 to TRBJ2-7; 8 bases are shared with TRBD2. This CDR3 has 15 residues. V dropped 7 bases and J dropped 0; count of bases not matched to a gene: 8. CDR3 sequence (DNA): TGTGCCAGCACCTCTAGCGGGCCGCACTCCTACGAGCAGTACTTC. It is translated as CASTSSGPHSYEQYF.

The rearrangement uses TRBV12-3 or TRBV12-4 and TRBJ2-1; tentatively, D is TRBD1 or TRBD2 (5 bases each). V lost 7 bases, J lost 5 bases, and 18 bases lay in between. This CDR3 has 15 amino acids. DNA for the CDR3: TGTGCCAGCAACCCCACGAGGGACGGACACAATGAGCAGTTCTTC. This sequence encodes CASNPTRDGHNEQFF.

This clonotype was seen many times. The chain employs TRBV25-1 and TRBJ2-3; tentatively, D is TRBD2 (6 bases). Germline lookup yields CDR1 MGHDK and CDR2 SYGVNS. The V end lost 5 bases, the J end lost 8 bases, and 23 bases lay between the germline ends. The length of the CDR3 is 16 residues. The CDR3 here is CASSPSGTVFFGTQYF. The CDR3 nucleotides are TGTGCCAGCAGTCCGTCCGGGACTGTCTTTTTTGGTACGCAGTATTTT.

There are a few counts of this clonotype. The genes are TRBV28 and TRBJ1-1, with D tentatively TRBD1 (6 bases). The germline V gene has CDR1 MDHEN and CDR2 SYDVKM. This CDR3 has 13 residues. The V end was cut by 3 bases, the J end by 7 bases, with 12 bases between. The CDR3 coding sequence is TGTGCCAGCAGTTTGCAAGGACAGTTTGAAGCTTTCTTT. This codes for CASSLQGQFEAFF.

The chain joins TRBV14 to TRBJ1-2, with D possibly being TRBD1 (6 bases). The CDR3 consists of 15 residues. V lost 4 bases, J lost 1 base, and 13 bases lay in between. Germline values: CDR1 SGHDN, CDR2 FVKESK. The CDR3 bases are TGTGCCAGCAGCCCCACAGGGTGGGATAACTATGGCTACACCTTC. Encoded protein: CASSPTGWDNYGYTF. Full variable domain (missing parts from reference TRBV14 and TRBJ1-2): EAGVTQFPSHSVIEKGQTVTLRCDPISGHDNLYWYRRVMGKEIKFLLHFVKESKQDESGMPNNRFLAERTGGTYSTLKVQPAELEDSGVYFCASSPTGWDNYGYTFGSGTRLTVV.